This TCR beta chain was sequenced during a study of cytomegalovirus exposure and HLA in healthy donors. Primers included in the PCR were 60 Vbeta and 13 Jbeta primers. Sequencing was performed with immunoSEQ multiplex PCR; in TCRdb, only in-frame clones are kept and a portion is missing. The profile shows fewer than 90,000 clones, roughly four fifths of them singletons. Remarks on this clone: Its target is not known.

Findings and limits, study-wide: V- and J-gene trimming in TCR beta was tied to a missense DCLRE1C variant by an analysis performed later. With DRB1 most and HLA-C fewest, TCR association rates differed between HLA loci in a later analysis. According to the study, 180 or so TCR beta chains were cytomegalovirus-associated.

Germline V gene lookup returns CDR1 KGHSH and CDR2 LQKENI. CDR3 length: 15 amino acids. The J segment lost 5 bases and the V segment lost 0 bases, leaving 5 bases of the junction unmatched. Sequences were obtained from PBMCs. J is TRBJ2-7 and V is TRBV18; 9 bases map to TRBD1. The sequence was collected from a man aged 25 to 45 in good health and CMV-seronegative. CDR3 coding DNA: TGTGCCAGCTCACCACCGGGGACAGGGCAAGACGAGCAGTACTTC. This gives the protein CASSPPGTGQDEQYF.